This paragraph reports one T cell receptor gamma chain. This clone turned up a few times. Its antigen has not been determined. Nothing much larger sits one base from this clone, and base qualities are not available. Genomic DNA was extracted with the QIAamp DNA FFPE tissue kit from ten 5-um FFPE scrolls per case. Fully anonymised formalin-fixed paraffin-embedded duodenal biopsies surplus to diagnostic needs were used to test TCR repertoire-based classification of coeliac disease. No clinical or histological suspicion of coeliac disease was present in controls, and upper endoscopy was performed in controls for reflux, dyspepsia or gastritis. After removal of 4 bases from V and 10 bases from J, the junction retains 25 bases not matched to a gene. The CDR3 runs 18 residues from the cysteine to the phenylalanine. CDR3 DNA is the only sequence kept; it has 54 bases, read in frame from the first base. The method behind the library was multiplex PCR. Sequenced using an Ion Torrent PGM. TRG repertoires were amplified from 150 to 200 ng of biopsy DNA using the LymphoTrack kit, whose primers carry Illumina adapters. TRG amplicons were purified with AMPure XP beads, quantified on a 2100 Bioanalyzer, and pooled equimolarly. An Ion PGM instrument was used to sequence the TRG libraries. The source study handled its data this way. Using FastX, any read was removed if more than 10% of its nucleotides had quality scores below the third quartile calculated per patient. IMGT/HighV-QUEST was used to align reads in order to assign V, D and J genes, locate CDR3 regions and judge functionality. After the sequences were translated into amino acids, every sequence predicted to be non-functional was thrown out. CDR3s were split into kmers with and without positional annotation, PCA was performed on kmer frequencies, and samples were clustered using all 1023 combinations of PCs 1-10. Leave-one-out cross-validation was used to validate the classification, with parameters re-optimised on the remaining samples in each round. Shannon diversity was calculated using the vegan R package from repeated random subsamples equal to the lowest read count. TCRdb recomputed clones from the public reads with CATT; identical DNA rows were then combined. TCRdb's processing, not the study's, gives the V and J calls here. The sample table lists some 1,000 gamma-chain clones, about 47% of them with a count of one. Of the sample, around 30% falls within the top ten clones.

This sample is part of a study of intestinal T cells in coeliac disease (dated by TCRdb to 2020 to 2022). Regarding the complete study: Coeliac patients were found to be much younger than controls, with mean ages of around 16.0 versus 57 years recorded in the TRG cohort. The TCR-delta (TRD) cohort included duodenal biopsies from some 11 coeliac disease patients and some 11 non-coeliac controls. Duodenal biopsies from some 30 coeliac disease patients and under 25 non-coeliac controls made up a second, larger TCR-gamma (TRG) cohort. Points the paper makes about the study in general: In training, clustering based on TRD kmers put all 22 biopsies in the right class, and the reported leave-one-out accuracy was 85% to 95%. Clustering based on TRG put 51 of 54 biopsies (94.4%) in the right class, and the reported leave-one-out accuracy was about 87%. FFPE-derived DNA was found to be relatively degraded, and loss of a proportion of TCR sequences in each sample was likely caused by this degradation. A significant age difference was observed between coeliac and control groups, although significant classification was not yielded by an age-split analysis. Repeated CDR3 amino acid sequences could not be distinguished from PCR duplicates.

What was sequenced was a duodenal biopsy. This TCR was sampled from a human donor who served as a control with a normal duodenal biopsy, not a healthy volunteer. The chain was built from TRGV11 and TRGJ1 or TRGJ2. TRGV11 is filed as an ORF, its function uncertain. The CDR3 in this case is CACWISLRRIRVIIKKLF. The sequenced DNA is TGTGCCTGCTGGATTAGCCTACGCCGAATTAGGGTTATTATAAAGAAACTCTTT.